This TCR beta chain is from a study of shared clonotypes between healthy human individuals. This clone was seen just once. Trimming removed 4 bases from V and 2 bases from J; junction bases left unmatched: 9. The CDR3 covers 17 residues. CDR1 and CDR2 (germline): SGHDT, YYEEEE. Sequenced by immunoSEQ multiplex PCR; TCRdb stores in-frame clones only, minus some. The table lists some 2.4 million clones, roughly 93% of them singletons, with 0.36% in the top ten. The sequencing input was naive CD4+ T cells from PBMCs. The sample's subset: CD45RA+ positively selected. V gene TRBV5-6 combines with J gene TRBJ2-3; 11 bases match TRBD2. This clonotype was obtained from a man aged 18 to 35 in good health. Some clones in this sample may be carry-over from other donors' samples. For the CDR3, the DNA is TGTGCCAGCAGCAGACCCCCGGGACTAGCGGACACAGATACGCAGTATTTT. Its translation is CASSRPPGLADTDTQYF.